The 19 T cell receptor beta chains presented below share a single source sample, sequenced in a study of blood T cell repertoires in COVID-19. The assay was immunoSEQ multiplex PCR, and TCRdb's table has in-frame clones only and misses some. The data contain 63,000 or so clones, 80% to 85% of them singletons. The sequencing sample was made of peripheral blood. These receptor sequences come from a human donor in a cohort sampled during active COVID-19.

This clone was seen only a few times. This chain joins TRBV11-2 and TRBJ1-6, with a possible D match to TRBD1 (6 bases). Germline assignment: CDR1 SGHAT and CDR2 FQNNGV. The CDR3 extends over 15 amino acids. Deletions cut 4 bases from V and 6 bases from J, with 13 bases between. CDR3 loop: CASSSRGRGNSPLHF. The CDR3 nucleotides are TGTGCCAGCAGCTCCAGGGGACGCGGTAATTCACCCCTCCACTTT.

V gene TRBV30 combines with J gene TRBJ1-2; 9 nucleotides line up with TRBD1. Germline assignment: CDR1 GTSNPN and CDR2 SVGIG (reference sequence). V trimming: 5 bases; J trimming: 4 bases; junction bases outside the gene matches: 2. The CDR3 extends over 12 amino acids. The CDR3 DNA reads TGTGCCTGGGGACAGGGGTTCTATGGCTACACCTTC. Translated: CAWGQGFYGYTF.

This sequence joins TRBV4-1 and TRBJ1-4, with 7 bases aligning to TRBD1. Germline loops: CDR1 MGHRA, CDR2 YSYEKL. V gave up 6 bases and J gave up 6 bases; unmatched junction bases: 4. The CDR3 contains 13 residues. The CDR3 is CASRGQSDEKLFF. Written as DNA, the CDR3 is TGCGCCAGCAGGGGACAGTCAGATGAAAAACTGTTTTTT.

V is TRBV6-5 and J is TRBJ2-1; 11 nucleotides match TRBD2. Germline V gene data show CDR1 as MNHEY and CDR2 as SVGAGI. V dropped 6 bases and J dropped 10; count of bases not matched to a gene: 8. This CDR3 has 14 residues. The DNA of the CDR3 is TGTGCCAGCAGAAATAGCGGGGGGGCCCGGGAGCAGTTCTTC. Amino acids: CASRNSGGAREQFF.

The chain recombines TRBV5-1 with TRBJ1-4; 8 bases fit TRBD1. V was clipped by 5 bases and J by 8 bases; unmatched bases: 8. The CDR3 extends over 14 amino acids. Germline CDR1 reads SGHRS; CDR2 reads YFSETQ. The CDR3 coding sequence is TGCGCCAGCAGACTACAGGGGGAAAACGAAAAACTGTTTTTT. This gives the protein CASRLQGENEKLFF. Looking up the rest from reference TRBV5-1 and TRBJ1-4 gives the full variable domain: KAGVTQTPRYLIKTRGQQVTLSCSPISGHRSVSWYQQTPGQGLQFLFEYFSETQRNKGNFPGRFSGRQFSNSRSEMNVSTLELGDSALYLCASRLQGENEKLFFGSGTQLSVL.

This clone was counted a few times. The V and J genes are TRBV5-1 and TRBJ1-2, with 7 bases matching TRBD1. CDR1 and CDR2 (germline): SGHRS, YFSETQ. With V trimmed by 4 bases and J by 0 bases, 3 bases remained unmatched. This CDR3 comprises 14 residues. The CDR3 region has the DNA TGCGCCAGCAGCCCCGGGACAGCTAACTATGGCTACACCTTC. This encodes CASSPGTANYGYTF.

The chain combines TRBV2 with TRBJ1-1; 8 bases are shared with TRBD1. Germline V gene lookup returns CDR1 SNHLY and CDR2 FYNNEI. The V gene end was trimmed by 6 bases and the J gene end by 5 bases; junction bases not matched to a gene: 5. The CDR3 extends over 13 amino acids. In DNA form, the CDR3 reads TGTGCCAGCAGGACGACAGGGGTGACTGAAGCTTTCTTT. Protein: CASRTTGVTEAFF. The whole variable domain, remainder taken from reference TRBV2 and TRBJ1-1, is EPEVTQTPSHQVTQMGQEVILRCVPISNHLYFYWYRQILGQKVEFLVSFYNNEISEKSEIFDDQFSVERPDGSNFTLKIRSTKLEDSAMYFCASRTTGVTEAFFGQGTRLTVV.

This chain connects TRBV15 to TRBJ2-3; 12 bases align to TRBD2. Germline CDR1 is LNHNV and CDR2 is YYDKDF (reference sequence). The CDR3 consists of 15 residues. V was clipped by 5 bases and J by 3 bases; unmatched bases: 3. The CDR3 DNA sequence: TGTGCCACCAGCGAGCTAGCGGGGGGGACAGATACGCAGTATTTT. Translation: CATSELAGGTDTQYF.

The chain is built from TRBV30 and TRBJ1-6; D remains ambiguous. The V gene lost 0 bases and the J gene lost 9 bases, with 12 bases spanning the gap. Germline V gene sequence: CDR1 GTSNPN, CDR2 SVGIG (reference sequence). The CDR3 sequence is 14 residues long. The CDR3 loop is CAWSVGGLPSPLHF. The CDR3 nucleotides are TGTGCCTGGAGTGTGGGAGGGTTACCTTCACCCCTCCACTTT.

This chain connects TRBV11-2 to TRBJ2-2; tentative D call: TRBD1 (5 bases). V was cut by 4 bases and J by 2 bases, with 11 bases left in between. Germline V gives CDR1 SGHAT, CDR2 FQNNGV. The CDR3 runs 15 residues. The CDR3 loop is CASSSPRVNTGELFF. CDR3 DNA sequence: TGTGCCAGCAGCTCCCCCAGGGTTAACACCGGGGAGCTGTTTTTT.

This chain uses TRBV7-3 with TRBJ2-5; D perhaps matches TRBD2 (5 bases). Germline loops: CDR1 SGHTA, CDR2 FQGTGA. The CDR3 length is 14 residues. Trimming shortened V by 3 bases and J by 2 bases, and 10 bases separated the two germline ends. The CDR3 sequence is CASSLSSGQETQYF. As DNA, the CDR3 is TGTGCCAGCAGCTTGAGCAGCGGACAAGAGACCCAGTACTTC. Variable domain in full (rest from reference TRBV7-3 and TRBJ2-5): GAGVSQTPSNKVTEKGKYVELRCDPISGHTALYWYRQSLGQGPEFLIYFQGTGAADDSGLPNDRFFAVRPEGSVSTLKIQRTERGDSAVYLCASSLSSGQETQYFGPGTRLLVL.

The rearrangement joins TRBV9 to TRBJ2-5, with 8 bases matching TRBD2. After removal of 3 bases from V and 4 bases from J, the junction contained 11 bases not matched to a gene. This CDR3 is built from 16 residues. Germline values: CDR1 SGDLS, CDR2 YYNGEE. In DNA form, the CDR3 reads TGTGCCAGCAGCGCCGGGGGGGGCCGCAGGACAGAGACCCAGTACTTC. It specifies CASSAGGGRRTETQYF.

This sequence joins TRBV11-2 and TRBJ1-6, with D tentatively TRBD1 (6 bases). Germline-derived CDR1 and CDR2 are SGHAT and FQNNGV. The CDR3 has 15 residues. With 2 bases removed from V and 10 bases from J, the gap between germline ends came to 15 bases. The CDR3 DNA follows: TGTGCCAGCAGCTTACGGGGAAGGGGGAACTCACCCCTCCACTTT. This sequence encodes CASSLRGRGNSPLHF.

The CDR3 DNA reads as TGTGCCAGCAGCCCGTACCAAGAGACCCAGTACTTC. Its translation is CASSPYQETQYF. This sequence joins TRBV7-2 and TRBJ2-5; D ambiguous. CDR1 SGHTA and CDR2 FQGNSA come from the germline V gene. The CDR3 consists of 12 residues. Trimming removed 5 bases from V and 0 bases from J, with 4 bases in between.

This rearrangement joins TRBV5-1 to TRBJ1-4, with no clear D. The CDR3 extends over 13 amino acids. V lost 3 bases, J lost 5 bases, and 8 bases lay in between. Looked up from germline, CDR1 is SGHRS and CDR2 is YFSETQ. For the CDR3, the DNA is TGCGCCAGCAGCTGGGAGCGAAATGAAAAACTGTTTTTT. Protein: CASSWERNEKLFF.

The CDR3 nucleotides are TGTGCCAGCAGCGTAGGCCGGCAGGTCTACCAAGAGACCCAGTACTTC. Amino acid sequence: CASSVGRQVYQETQYF. The V and J genes are TRBV9 and TRBJ2-5; D remains unclear. The CDR3 covers 16 residues. CDR1 is SGDLS, CDR2 YYNGEE, per germline. Trimming removed 0 bases at V and 0 bases at J, with 12 bases between.

The chain recombines TRBV7-2 with TRBJ2-1; 12 bases align to TRBD2. The CDR3 sequence is 19 residues long. The trim removed 4 bases at V and 10 bases at J, leaving 20 bases unmatched. Per the germline V gene, CDR1 is SGHTA and CDR2 is FQGNSA. CDR3 in amino acids: CASSWPVSSGGGKPGEQFF. The CDR3 DNA follows: TGTGCCAGCAGCTGGCCCGTTTCTAGCGGGGGGGGTAAGCCAGGGGAGCAGTTCTTC.

This chain connects TRBV7-2 to TRBJ2-5; 8 positions match TRBD2. The germline gives CDR1 SGHTA, CDR2 FQGNSA. The V and J ends lost 7 bases and 2 bases, in that order; junction bases with no gene match: 12. The CDR3 has 16 amino acids. DNA for the CDR3: TGTGCCAGCAACCCAAAGGGGGTAGCGGGACAAGAGACCCAGTACTTC. The encoded protein is CASNPKGVAGQETQYF.

The chain is built from TRBV7-2 and TRBJ1-5, with a possible D match to TRBD1 (6 bases). The CDR3 sequence is 15 residues long. The ends were cut back, 3 bases at V and 3 bases at J, with 12 bases in the middle. CDR1 and CDR2 from the germline V gene are SGHTA and FQGNSA. CDR3 amino acids: CASSLEGGVNQPQHF. In DNA form, the CDR3 reads TGTGCCAGCAGCTTGGAGGGGGGGGTCAATCAGCCCCAGCATTTT.